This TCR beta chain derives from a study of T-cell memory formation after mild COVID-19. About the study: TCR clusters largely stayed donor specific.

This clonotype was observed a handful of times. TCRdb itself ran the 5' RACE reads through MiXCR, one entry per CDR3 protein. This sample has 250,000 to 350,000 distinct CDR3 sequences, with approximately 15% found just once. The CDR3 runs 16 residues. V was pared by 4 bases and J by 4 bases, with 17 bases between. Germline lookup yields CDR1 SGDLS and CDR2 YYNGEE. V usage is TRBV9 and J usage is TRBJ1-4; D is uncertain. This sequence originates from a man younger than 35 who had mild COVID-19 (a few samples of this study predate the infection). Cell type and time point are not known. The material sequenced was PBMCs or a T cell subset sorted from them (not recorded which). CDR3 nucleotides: TGTGCCAGCAGCCCCTCGAGGGAAGTCGATAATGAAAAACTGTTTTTT. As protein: CASSPSREVDNEKLFF. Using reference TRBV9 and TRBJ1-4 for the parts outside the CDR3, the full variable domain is DSGVTQTPKHLITATGQRVTLRCSPRSGDLSVYWYQQSLDQGLQFLIQYYNGEERAKGNILERFSAQQFPDLHSELNLSSLELGDSALYFCASSPSREVDNEKLFFGSGTQLSVL.